This T cell receptor (beta chain) was sequenced during a study of blood T cell repertoires in COVID-19. Study summary: Some COVID-19 samples were acute and others convalescent; all came from the United States, Italy and Spain. PBMCs, B-cell-depleted T cells, or T cells provided the cDNA or gDNA that made up the material.

CDR3 length equals 15 residues. Per the germline V gene, CDR1 is WNHNN and CDR2 is SYGVQD (reference sequence). The V end was cut by 7 bases, the J end by 0 bases, with 13 bases between. In the authors' workflow: Reference gene primers were amplified, and this amplification served to estimate nucleated cell counts. Using immunoSEQ multiplex PCR, the repertoire was profiled, and TCRdb retains in-frame clones only, with some absent. V, J and clone size derive from that table, while D and trimming were established from the DNA sequence. The sample lists about 81,000 clones, 85% to 90% seen once, with around 13% in the top ten.

The receptor was isolated from a woman aged 70-85 years with acute or convalescent COVID-19. The V gene is TRBV10-1, the J gene TRBJ2-1, with D possibly TRBD2 on 5 matching bases. The sample comprised peripheral blood. Written as DNA, the CDR3 is TGCGCCAGCATATCCGGGGTCTTCTCCTACAATGAGCAGTTCTTC. Protein sequence: CASISGVFSYNEQFF.